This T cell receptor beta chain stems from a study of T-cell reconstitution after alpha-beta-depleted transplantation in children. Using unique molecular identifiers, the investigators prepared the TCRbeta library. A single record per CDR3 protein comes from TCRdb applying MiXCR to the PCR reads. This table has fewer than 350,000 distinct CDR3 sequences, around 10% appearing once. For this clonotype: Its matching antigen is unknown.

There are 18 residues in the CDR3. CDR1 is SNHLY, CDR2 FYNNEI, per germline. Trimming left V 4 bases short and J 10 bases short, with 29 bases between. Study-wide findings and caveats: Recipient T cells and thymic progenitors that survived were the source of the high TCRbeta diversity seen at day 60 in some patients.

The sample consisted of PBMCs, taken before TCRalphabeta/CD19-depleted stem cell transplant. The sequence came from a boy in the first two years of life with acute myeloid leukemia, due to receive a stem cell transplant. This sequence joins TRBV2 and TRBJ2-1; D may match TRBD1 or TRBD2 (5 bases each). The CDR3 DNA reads TGTGCCAGCAGTGGGGACGAAGGCACCAGTAGTAGTGGGGTGGAGCAGTTCTTC. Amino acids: CASSGDEGTSSSGVEQFF.